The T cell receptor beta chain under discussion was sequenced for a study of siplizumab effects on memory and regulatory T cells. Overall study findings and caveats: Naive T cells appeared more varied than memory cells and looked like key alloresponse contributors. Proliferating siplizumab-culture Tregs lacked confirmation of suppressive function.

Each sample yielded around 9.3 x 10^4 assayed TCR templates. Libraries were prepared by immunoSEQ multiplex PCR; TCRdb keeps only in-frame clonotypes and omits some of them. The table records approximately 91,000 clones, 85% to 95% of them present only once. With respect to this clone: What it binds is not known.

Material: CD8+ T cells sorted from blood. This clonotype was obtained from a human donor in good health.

DNA for the CDR3: TGTGCCAGCAGCCCCCTGTCTGGGATTATGAACACTGAAGCTTTCTTT. Protein product: CASSPLSGIMNTEAFF. This chain connects TRBV7-9 to TRBJ1-1; the D is unclear. Germline V gene data show CDR1 as SEHNR and CDR2 as FQNEAQ (reference sequence). The V end lost 5 bases, the J end lost 0 bases, and 16 bases lay between the germline ends. The CDR3 length is 16 residues. Using reference TRBV7-9 and TRBJ1-1 for the parts outside the CDR3, the full variable domain is DTGVSQNPRHKITKRGQNVTFRCDPISEHNRLYWYRQTLGQGPEFLTYFQNEAQLEKSRLLSDRFSAERPKGSFSTLEIQRTEQGDSAMYLCASSPLSGIMNTEAFFGQGTRLTVV.